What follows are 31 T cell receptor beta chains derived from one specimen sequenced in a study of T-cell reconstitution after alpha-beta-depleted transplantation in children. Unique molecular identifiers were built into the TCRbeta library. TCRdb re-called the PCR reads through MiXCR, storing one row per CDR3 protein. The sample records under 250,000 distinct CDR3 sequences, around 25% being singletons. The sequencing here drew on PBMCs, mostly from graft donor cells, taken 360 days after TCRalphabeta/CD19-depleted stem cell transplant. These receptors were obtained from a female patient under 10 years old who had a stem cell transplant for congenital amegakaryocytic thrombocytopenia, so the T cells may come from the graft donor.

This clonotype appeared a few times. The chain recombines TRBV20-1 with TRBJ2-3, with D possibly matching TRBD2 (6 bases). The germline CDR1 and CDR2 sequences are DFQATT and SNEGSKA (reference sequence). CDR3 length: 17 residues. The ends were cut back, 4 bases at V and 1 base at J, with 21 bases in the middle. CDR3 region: CSANFPQTRLGTDTQYF. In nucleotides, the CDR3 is TGCAGTGCTAATTTTCCCCAGACTAGATTGGGCACAGATACGCAGTATTTT.

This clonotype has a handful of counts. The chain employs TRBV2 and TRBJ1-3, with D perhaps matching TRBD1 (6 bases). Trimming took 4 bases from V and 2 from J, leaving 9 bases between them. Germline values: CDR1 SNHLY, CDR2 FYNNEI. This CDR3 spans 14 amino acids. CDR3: CASSGGGPGNTIYF. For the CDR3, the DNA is TGTGCCAGCAGTGGGGGGGGGCCTGGAAACACCATATATTTT.

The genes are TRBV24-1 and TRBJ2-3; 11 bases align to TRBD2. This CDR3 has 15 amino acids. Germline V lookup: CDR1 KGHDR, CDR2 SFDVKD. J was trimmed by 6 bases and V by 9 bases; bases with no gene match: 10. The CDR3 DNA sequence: TGTGCCACCGGACTGATAGCGGGGGGGCCCGATACGCAGTATTTT. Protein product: CATGLIAGGPDTQYF.

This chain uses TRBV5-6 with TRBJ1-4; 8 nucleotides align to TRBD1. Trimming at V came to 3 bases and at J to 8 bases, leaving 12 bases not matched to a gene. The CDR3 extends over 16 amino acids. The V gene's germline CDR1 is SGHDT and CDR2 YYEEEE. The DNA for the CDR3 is TGTGCCAGCAGCTGGGGGACAGGCGACGCCCGGGAAAAACTGTTTTTT. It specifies CASSWGTGDAREKLFF.

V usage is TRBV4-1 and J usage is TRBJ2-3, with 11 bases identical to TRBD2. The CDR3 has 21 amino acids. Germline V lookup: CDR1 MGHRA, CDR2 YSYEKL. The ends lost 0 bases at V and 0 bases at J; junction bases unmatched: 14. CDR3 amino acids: CASSQDPGLAVIEVSTDTQYF. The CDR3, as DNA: TGCGCCAGCAGCCAAGACCCGGGACTAGCGGTTATCGAGGTTAGCACAGATACGCAGTATTTT.

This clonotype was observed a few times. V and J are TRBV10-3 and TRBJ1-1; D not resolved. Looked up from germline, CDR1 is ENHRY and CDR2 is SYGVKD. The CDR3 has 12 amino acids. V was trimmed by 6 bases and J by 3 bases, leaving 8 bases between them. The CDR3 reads CAIRGGDTEAFF. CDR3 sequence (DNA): TGTGCCATCAGAGGCGGGGACACTGAAGCTTTCTTT.

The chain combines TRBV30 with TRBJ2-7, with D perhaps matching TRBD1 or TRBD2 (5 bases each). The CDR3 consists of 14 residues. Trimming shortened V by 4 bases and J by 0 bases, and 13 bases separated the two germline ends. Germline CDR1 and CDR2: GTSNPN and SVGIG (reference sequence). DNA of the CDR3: TGTGCCTGGAACCGGGACCCACGCTCCTACGAGCAGTACTTC. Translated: CAWNRDPRSYEQYF.

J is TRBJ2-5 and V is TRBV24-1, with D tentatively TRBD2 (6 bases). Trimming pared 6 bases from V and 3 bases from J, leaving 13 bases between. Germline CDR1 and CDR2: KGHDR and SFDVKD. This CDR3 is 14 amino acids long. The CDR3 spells CATSRAGKEETQYF. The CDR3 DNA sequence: TGTGCCACCAGTAGGGCGGGAAAGGAAGAGACCCAGTACTTC.

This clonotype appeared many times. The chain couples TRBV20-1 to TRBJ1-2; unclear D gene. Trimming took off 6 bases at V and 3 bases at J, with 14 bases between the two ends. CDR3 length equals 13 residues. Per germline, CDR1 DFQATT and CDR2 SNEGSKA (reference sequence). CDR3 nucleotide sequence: TGCAGTGCGAGTGGAGGTTTTTACTATGGCTACACCTTC. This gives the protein CSASGGFYYGYTF.

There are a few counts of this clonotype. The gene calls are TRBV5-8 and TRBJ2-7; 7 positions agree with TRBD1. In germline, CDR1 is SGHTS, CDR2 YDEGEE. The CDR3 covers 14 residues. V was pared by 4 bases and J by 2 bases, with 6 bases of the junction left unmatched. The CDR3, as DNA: TGTGCCAGCAGCCCGGACAGGCATACCTACGAGCAGTACTTC. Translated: CASSPDRHTYEQYF.

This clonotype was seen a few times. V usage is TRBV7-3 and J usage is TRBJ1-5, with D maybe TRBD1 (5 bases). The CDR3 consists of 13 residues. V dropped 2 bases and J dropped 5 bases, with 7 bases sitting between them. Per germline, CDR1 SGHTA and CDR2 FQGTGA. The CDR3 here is CASSLGAHQPQHF. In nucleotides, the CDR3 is TGTGCCAGCAGCTTAGGGGCTCATCAGCCCCAGCATTTT.

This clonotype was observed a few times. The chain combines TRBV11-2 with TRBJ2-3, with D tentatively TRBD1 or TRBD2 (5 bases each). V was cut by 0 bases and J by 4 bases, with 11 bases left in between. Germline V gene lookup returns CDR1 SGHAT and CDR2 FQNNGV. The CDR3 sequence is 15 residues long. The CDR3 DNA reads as TGTGCCAGCAGCTTAGATGGGGGTACGCCAGATACGCAGTATTTT. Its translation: CASSLDGGTPDTQYF. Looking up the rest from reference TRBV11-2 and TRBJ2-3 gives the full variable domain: EAGVAQSPRYKIIEKRQSVAFWCNPISGHATLYWYQQILGQGPKLLIQFQNNGVVDDSQLPKDRFSAERLKGVDSTLKIQPAKLEDSAVYLCASSLDGGTPDTQYFGPGTRLTVL.

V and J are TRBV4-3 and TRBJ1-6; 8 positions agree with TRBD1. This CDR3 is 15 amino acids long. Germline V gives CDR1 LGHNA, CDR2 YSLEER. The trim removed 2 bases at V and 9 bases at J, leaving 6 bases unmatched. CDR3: CASSQLDRDGSPLHF. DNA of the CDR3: TGCGCCAGCAGCCAACTGGACAGGGATGGTTCACCCCTCCACTTT.

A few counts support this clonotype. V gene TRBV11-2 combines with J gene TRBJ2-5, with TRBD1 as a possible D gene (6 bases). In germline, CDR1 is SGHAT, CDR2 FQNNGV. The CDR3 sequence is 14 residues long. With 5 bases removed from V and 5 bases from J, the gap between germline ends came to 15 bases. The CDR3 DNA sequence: TGTGCCAGCAGCCGAAACAGGGTGATTGAGACCCAGTACTTC. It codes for CASSRNRVIETQYF.

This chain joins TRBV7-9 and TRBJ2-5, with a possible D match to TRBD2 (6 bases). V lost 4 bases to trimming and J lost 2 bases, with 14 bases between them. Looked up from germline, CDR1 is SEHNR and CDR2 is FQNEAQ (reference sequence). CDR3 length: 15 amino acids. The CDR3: CASSYGIGGQETQYF. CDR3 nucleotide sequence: TGTGCCAGCAGCTACGGGATCGGGGGACAAGAGACCCAGTACTTC.

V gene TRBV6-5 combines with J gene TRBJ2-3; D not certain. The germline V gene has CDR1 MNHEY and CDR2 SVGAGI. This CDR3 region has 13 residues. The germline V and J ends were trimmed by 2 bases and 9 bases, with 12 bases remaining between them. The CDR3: CASSYNTDSTQYF. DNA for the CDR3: TGTGCCAGCAGTTACAACACGGATTCGACGCAGTATTTT.

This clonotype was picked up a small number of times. The CDR3 DNA reads as TGTGCCAGCAGCTTATCCGGGGGTCTGGGAGAAAAACTGTTTTTT. Translated: CASSLSGGLGEKLFF. V and J are TRBV7-9 and TRBJ1-4; perhaps TRBD1 as D (5 bases). Germline V gives CDR1 SEHNR, CDR2 FQNEAQ (reference sequence). V dropped 2 bases and J dropped 8 bases, with 15 bases sitting between them. The CDR3 contains 15 residues.

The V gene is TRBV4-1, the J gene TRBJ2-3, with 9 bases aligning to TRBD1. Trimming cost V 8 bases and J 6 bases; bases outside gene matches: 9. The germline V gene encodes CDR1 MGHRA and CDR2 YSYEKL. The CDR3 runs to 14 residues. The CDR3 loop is CASGQGLWRDTQYF. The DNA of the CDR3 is TGCGCCAGCGGACAGGGGCTTTGGCGCGATACGCAGTATTTT.

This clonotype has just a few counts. CDR3 sequence: CASSQVVDRAFGIQYF. CDR3 in DNA: TGTGCCAGCAGCCAAGTAGTGGACAGGGCCTTCGGCATTCAGTACTTC. This rearrangement joins TRBV3-1 to TRBJ2-4, with 8 bases that match TRBD1. Germline values: CDR1 LGHDT, CDR2 YNNKEL (reference sequence). V lost 1 base, J lost 9 bases, and 11 bases stayed unmatched. The CDR3 runs to 16 residues. Together with reference TRBV3-1 and TRBJ2-4, the CDR3 gives the full variable domain: DTAVSQTPKYLVTQMGNDKSIKCEQNLGHDTMYWYKQDSKKFLKIMFSYNNKELIINETVPNRFSPKSPDKAHLNLHINSLELGDSAVYFCASSQVVDRAFGIQYFGAGTRLSVL.

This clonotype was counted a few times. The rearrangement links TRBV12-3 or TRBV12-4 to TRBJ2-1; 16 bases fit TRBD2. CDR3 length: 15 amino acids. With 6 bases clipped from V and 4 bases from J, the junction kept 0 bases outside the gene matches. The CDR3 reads CASRGLAGGYNEQFF. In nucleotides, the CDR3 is TGTGCCAGCAGGGGACTAGCGGGGGGGTACAATGAGCAGTTCTTC.

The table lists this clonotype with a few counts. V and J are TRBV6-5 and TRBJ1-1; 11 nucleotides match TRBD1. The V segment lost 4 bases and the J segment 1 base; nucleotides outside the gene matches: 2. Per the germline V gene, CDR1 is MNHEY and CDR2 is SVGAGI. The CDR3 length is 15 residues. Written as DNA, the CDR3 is TGTGCCAGCAGTTGGACAGGGGGCGAGAACACTGAAGCTTTCTTT. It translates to CASSWTGGENTEAFF.

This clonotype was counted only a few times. The CDR3 DNA is TGTGCCAGCAGCCCAAGGACAGGGTTTGAAGCTTTCTTT. It specifies CASSPRTGFEAFF. The gene calls are TRBV7-2 and TRBJ1-1; 8 bases are shared with TRBD1. This CDR3 contains 13 residues. Germline CDR1 reads SGHTA; CDR2 reads FQGNSA. V shed 5 bases and J 7 bases; nucleotides not matched to a gene: 6.

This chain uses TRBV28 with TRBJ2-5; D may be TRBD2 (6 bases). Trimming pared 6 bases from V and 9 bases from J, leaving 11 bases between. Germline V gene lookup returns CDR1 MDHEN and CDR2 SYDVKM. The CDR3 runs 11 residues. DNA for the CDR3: TGTGCCAGCAGCGGCGGAGGGTCCCAGTACTTC. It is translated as CASSGGGSQYF.

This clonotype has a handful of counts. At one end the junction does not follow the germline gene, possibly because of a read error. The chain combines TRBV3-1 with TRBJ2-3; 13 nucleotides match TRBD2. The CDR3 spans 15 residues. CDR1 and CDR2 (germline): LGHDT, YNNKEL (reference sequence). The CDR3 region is CASSGLAGVTETQYF. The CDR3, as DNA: TGTGCCAGCAGCGGACTAGCGGGGGTAACAGAGACGCAGTATTTT.

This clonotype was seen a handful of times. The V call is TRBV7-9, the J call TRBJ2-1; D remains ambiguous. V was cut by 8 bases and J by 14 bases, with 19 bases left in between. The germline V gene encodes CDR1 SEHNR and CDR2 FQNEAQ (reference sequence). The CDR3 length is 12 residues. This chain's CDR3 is CASLDVMQAEFF. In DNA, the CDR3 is TGTGCCAGCCTGGACGTCATGCAGGCGGAGTTCTTC.

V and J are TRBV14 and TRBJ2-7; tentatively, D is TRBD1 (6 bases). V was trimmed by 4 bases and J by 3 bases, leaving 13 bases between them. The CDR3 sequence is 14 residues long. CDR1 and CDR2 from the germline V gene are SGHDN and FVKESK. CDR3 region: CASSRTIGGYEQYF. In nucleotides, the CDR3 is TGTGCCAGCAGCCGAACAATAGGGGGCTACGAGCAGTACTTC.

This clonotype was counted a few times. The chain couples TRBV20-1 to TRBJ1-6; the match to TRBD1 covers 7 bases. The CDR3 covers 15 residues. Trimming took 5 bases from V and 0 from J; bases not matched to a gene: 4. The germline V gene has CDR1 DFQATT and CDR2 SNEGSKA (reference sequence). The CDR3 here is CSARDSSSYNSPLHF. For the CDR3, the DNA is TGCAGTGCTCGGGACAGCAGCTCCTATAATTCACCCCTCCACTTT.

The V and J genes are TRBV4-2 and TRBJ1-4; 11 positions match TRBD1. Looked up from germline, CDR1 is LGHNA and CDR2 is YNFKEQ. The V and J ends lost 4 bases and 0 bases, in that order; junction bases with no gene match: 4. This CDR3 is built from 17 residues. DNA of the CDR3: TGTGCCAGCAGCCGGGACAGGGGGTTTGCAACTAATGAAAAACTGTTTTTT. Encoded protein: CASSRDRGFATNEKLFF.

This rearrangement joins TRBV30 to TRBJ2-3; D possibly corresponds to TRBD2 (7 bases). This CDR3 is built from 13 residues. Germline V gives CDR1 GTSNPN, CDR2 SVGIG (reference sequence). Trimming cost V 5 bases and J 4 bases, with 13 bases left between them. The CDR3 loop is CAWDEGGADTQYF. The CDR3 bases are TGTGCCTGGGACGAAGGGGGGGCAGATACGCAGTATTTT.

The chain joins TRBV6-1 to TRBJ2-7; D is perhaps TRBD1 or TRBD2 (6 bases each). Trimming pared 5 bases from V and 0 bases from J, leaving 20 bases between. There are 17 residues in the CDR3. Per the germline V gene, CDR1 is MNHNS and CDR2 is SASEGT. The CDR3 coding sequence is TGTGCCAGCAGTCCCCAAACATTAGCGGACAGCTCCTACGAGCAGTACTTC. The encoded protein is CASSPQTLADSSYEQYF.

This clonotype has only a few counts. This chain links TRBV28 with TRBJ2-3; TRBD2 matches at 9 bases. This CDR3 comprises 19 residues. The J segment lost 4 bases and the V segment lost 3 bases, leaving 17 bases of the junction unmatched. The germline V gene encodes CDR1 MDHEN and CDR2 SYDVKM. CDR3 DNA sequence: TGTGCCAGCAGTTTCGACAGCGGCCTAGCGGGGCGGATAGCAGATACGCAGTATTTT. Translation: CASSFDSGLAGRIADTQYF.